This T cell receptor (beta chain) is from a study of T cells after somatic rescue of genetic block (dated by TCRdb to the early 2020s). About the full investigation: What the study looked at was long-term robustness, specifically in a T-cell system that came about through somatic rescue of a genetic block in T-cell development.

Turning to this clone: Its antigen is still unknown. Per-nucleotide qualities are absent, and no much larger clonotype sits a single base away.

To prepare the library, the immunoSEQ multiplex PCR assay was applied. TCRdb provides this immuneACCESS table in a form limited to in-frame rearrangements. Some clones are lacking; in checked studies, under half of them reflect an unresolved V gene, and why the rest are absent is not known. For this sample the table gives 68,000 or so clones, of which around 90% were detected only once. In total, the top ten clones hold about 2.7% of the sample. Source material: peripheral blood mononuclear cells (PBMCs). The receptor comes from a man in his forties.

The CDR3 amino acid sequence is: CASSAGQGEYGYTF. The nucleotides are TGTGCCAGCAGCGCAGGACAGGGGGAGTATGGCTACACCTTC. Recombination linked TRBV9 to TRBJ1-2, and TRBD1 aligns with 10 junction nucleotides. CDR1 SGDLS and CDR2 YYNGEE were looked up in the germline V gene. The CDR3 starts with the cysteine, ends with the phenylalanine, and has 14 residues. The DNA shown is the 42-base CDR3, in frame from base 1. After removal of 3 bases from V and 5 bases from J, the junction retains 4 bases not matched to a gene. Reference TRBV9 and TRBJ1-2 proteins supply the regions before and after the CDR3; the full variable domain is: DSGVTQTPKHLITATGQRVTLRCSPRSGDLSVYWYQQSLDQGLQFLIQYYNGEERAKGNILERFSAQQFPDLHSELNLSSLELGDSALYFCASSAGQGEYGYTFGSGTRLTVV.